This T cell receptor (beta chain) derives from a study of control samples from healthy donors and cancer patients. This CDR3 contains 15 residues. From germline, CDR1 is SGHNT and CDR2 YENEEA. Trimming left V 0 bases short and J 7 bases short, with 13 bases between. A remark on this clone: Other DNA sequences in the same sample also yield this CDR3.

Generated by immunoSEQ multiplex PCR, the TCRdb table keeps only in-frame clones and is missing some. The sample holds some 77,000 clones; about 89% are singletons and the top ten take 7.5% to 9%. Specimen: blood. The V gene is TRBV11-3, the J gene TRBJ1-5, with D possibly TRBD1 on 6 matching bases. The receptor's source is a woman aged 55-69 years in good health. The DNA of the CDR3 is TGTGCCAGCAGCTTAGAAATCGGGGGGCGGCAGCCCCAGCATTTT. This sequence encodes CASSLEIGGRQPQHF.